This paragraph covers one T cell receptor beta chain sequence. This clonotype was detected ten times or more. This clone's antigen is unknown. No much larger clone exists at a distance of one base, and base qualities are not known. According to the study, the label for this sample's treatment or condition signals: allogeneic hematopoietic cell transplantation with graft depleted of TCRalphabeta T cells and CD19 B cells. Transplant recipients were children who received TCRalphabeta/CD19-depleted allogeneic hematopoietic cell grafts. The sample belongs to a study of T-cell reconstitution after alpha-beta-depleted transplantation in children (dated by TCRdb to the mid-2010s). The study in broad terms: Using TCR repertoire profiling, the study followed T-cell immune reconstitution in a quantitative way in children after TCRalphabeta/CD19-depleted allogeneic hematopoietic cell transplantation. Study-wide conclusions, independent of this receptor: The frequencies of hyperexpanded clones fell over the following months, and after one year, T-cell counts and TCRbeta diversity were mostly attributed to newly produced T cells. About two months after transplant, the apparently early recovery of alphabetaT-cell counts reportedly depended on just several hundred clones that had expanded rapidly and came from non-depleted graft cells. In some patients, the high TCRbeta diversity seen at day 60 was put down to recipient T cells and intrathymic progenitors that had survived conditioning.

Receptor libraries were prepared by PCR. The sample was run on an Illumina HiSeq 2500. TCR libraries were prepared with molecular barcoding, using unique molecular identifiers to normalize TCRbeta repertoire quantification. TCRdb passed the public sequencing reads through fastp at Q25 and MiXCR, retaining productive beta sequences. Each entry merges the rows of one CDR3 protein and shows their most common DNA and genes. The sample includes about 300,000 distinct CDR3 sequences, with about 7.3% observed a single time. About 8.2% of the sample comes from the top ten. Sequences DFQATT (CDR1) and SNEGSKA (CDR2) are obtained from the germline V gene (reference sequence). Trimming takes 5 bases off V and 0 bases off J; junction bases not matched to a gene: 8. Including the terminal cysteine and phenylalanine, the CDR3 comprises 16 residues. CDR3 DNA is the only sequence kept; it has 48 bases, read in frame from the first base.

The material sequenced was peripheral blood, taken 360 days after TCRalphabeta/CD19-depleted stem cell transplant. The receptor chain draws on TRBV20-1 and TRBJ2-3; the junction holds 10 bases that match TRBD2. The receptor's source is a female patient aged 2-10 years who had a stem cell transplant for Fanconi anemia, so the T cells may come from the graft donor. In nucleotide form, the sequence is TGCAGTGCTGCCGCTAGCGGGAGCGCTAGCACAGATACGCAGTATTTT. Its product reads: CSAAASGSASTDTQYF.